The subject of this entry is one T cell receptor (beta chain). The authors' processing: Scientists estimated how many nucleated cells there were by amplifying reference gene primers. Profiled with immunoSEQ multiplex PCR; TCRdb holds only in-frame clones, not every one. V and J calls and clone size follow that table, whereas D and trimming were derived from the DNA. The data show around 330,000 clones, with around 89% seen just once and 1.5% to 2% held by the top ten. This sample was taken from a study of blood T cell repertoires in COVID-19. Germline CDR1 and CDR2: MNHEY and SVGAGI. The CDR3 has 15 amino acids. Trimming pared 2 bases from V and 0 bases from J, leaving 11 bases between.

The chain is built from TRBV6-5 and TRBJ2-7; TRBD2 is a possible D gene (6 bases). The sequencing sample was made of peripheral blood. The TCR originated in a woman aged 25-40 years with COVID-19, enrolled during active disease. The CDR3 is CASSYGRTTSYEQYF. The CDR3 nucleotides are TGTGCCAGCAGTTACGGCAGGACTACCTCCTACGAGCAGTACTTC.